This is a list of T cell receptor beta chains from one sample in a study of graft-versus-host responses after intestinal transplantation. TCRdb keeps only in-frame clones here, not all; method: immunoSEQ multiplex PCR. Counted here are approximately 28,000 clones, 70% to 90% occurring once; the ten biggest clones make up 11%. Sequences were derived from PBMCs, sampled nearly 470 days after intestinal transplantation. The receptor set was obtained from a human patient who received an intestinal transplant, so some T cells may come from the graft donor. Both conserved end residues are part of each CDR3. Fields, in order: J gene, V gene, D gene, clone size, CDR3 DNA, CDR3 protein. The D gene is left open where the match is weak. Part of the rows lack a size; the others show once, few, many or a class for expanded clones.

J gene: TRBJ2-7; V gene: TRBV6-4; D gene: -; clone size: -; CDR3 DNA: TGTGCCAGCAGTGCTTCCTACGAGCAGTACTTC; CDR3 protein: CASSASYEQYF
J gene: TRBJ1-1; V gene: TRBV2; D gene: -; clone size: -; CDR3 DNA: TGTGCCAGCAGTGAAGATCTGAACACTGAAGCTTTCTTT; CDR3 protein: CASSEDLNTEAFF
J gene: TRBJ1-2; V gene: TRBV5-1; D gene: TRBD1; clone size: -; CDR3 DNA: TGCGCCAGCTCCCGACAGGGGGCTAACTATGGCTACACCTTC; CDR3 protein: CASSRQGANYGYTF
J gene: TRBJ2-3; V gene: TRBV2; D gene: TRBD1; clone size: few; CDR3 DNA: TGTGCCAGCAGTGTCGACAGGGGGCGCACAGATACGCAGTATTTT; CDR3 protein: CASSVDRGRTDTQYF
J gene: TRBJ2-5; V gene: TRBV18; D gene: -; clone size: -; CDR3 DNA: TGTGCCAGCTCACCCGACCAGGGGCAAGAGACCCAGTACTTC; CDR3 protein: CASSPDQGQETQYF
J gene: TRBJ2-1; V gene: TRBV25-1; D gene: -; clone size: -; CDR3 DNA: TGTGCCAGCAGTGAACCGGGAAGGGACGAGCAGTTCTTC; CDR3 protein: CASSEPGRDEQFF
J gene: TRBJ2-5; V gene: TRBV19; D gene: -; clone size: few; CDR3 DNA: TGTGCCAGTAGGAGAGGGTCCGAGACCCAGTACTTC; CDR3 protein: CASRRGSETQYF
J gene: TRBJ1-2; V gene: TRBV5-8; D gene: -; clone size: -; CDR3 DNA: TGTGCCAGCAGGCTCTCTGGGGGTGGCTACACCTTC; CDR3 protein: CASRLSGGGYTF
J gene: TRBJ1-5; V gene: TRBV6-5; D gene: -; clone size: -; CDR3 DNA: TGTGCCAGCAGTTCCCTCGAGGGTCGGCAGCCCCAGCATTTT; CDR3 protein: CASSSLEGRQPQHF
J gene: TRBJ1-1; V gene: TRBV5-1; D gene: -; clone size: -; CDR3 DNA: TGCGCCAGCAGCTGGGGCGGGGATAACACTGAAGCTTTCTTT; CDR3 protein: CASSWGGDNTEAFF
J gene: TRBJ2-3; V gene: TRBV6-5; D gene: TRBD2; clone size: -; CDR3 DNA: TGTGCCAGCAGTACAGCTAGCGGGGGGACAGATACGCAGTATTTT; CDR3 protein: CASSTASGGTDTQYF
J gene: TRBJ1-1; V gene: TRBV4-1; D gene: -; clone size: few; CDR3 DNA: TGCGCCAGCAGCCAAGACCAGGAAGCTTTCTTT; CDR3 protein: CASSQDQEAFF
J gene: TRBJ1-1; V gene: TRBV5-1; D gene: -; clone size: -; CDR3 DNA: TGCGCCAGCGGGGTAAAAATGAACACTGAAGCTTTCTTT; CDR3 protein: CASGVKMNTEAFF
J gene: TRBJ1-5; V gene: TRBV6-1; D gene: -; clone size: -; CDR3 DNA: TGTGCCAGCAGTGATAAAACAGGAAATCAGCCCCAGCATTTT; CDR3 protein: CASSDKTGNQPQHF
J gene: TRBJ2-6; V gene: TRBV27; D gene: -; clone size: -; CDR3 DNA: TGTGCCAGCAGATCATACCGGGACCGAGCCTCTGGGGCCAACGTCCTGACTTTC; CDR3 protein: CASRSYRDRASGANVLTF
J gene: TRBJ2-1; V gene: TRBV5-1; D gene: -; clone size: few; CDR3 DNA: TGCGCCAGCAGCTTGGGGGACCCGGCAAATGAGCAGTTCTTC; CDR3 protein: CASSLGDPANEQFF
J gene: TRBJ1-5; V gene: TRBV28; D gene: -; clone size: -; CDR3 DNA: TGTGCCAGCAGTTTATCATTAAGCAATCAGCCCCAGCATTTT; CDR3 protein: CASSLSLSNQPQHF
J gene: TRBJ1-5; V gene: TRBV12-5; D gene: TRBD1; clone size: -; CDR3 DNA: TGTGCTAGTGGTTTTCCTATCAGGGACAGGGGGCACAGCAATCAGCCCCAGCATTTT; CDR3 protein: CASGFPIRDRGHSNQPQHF
J gene: TRBJ2-5; V gene: TRBV19; D gene: TRBD2; clone size: -; CDR3 DNA: TGTGCCAGTAGTGCTCGGGAGCGGGGGTTGCCGTGGGAGACCCAGTACTTC; CDR3 protein: CASSARERGLPWETQYF
J gene: TRBJ1-2; V gene: TRBV6-6; D gene: -; clone size: -; CDR3 DNA: TGTGCCAGCAGTTACTCTGGAGGGCACGATGGCTACACCTTC; CDR3 protein: CASSYSGGHDGYTF
J gene: TRBJ2-1; V gene: TRBV9; D gene: -; clone size: -; CDR3 DNA: TGTGCCAGCAGCGCGTACCTGTACAATGAGCAGTTCTTC; CDR3 protein: CASSAYLYNEQFF
J gene: TRBJ1-5; V gene: TRBV27; D gene: -; clone size: few; CDR3 DNA: TGTGCCAGCAGTTCTACCCCTAGAAATCAGCCCCAGCATTTT; CDR3 protein: CASSSTPRNQPQHF